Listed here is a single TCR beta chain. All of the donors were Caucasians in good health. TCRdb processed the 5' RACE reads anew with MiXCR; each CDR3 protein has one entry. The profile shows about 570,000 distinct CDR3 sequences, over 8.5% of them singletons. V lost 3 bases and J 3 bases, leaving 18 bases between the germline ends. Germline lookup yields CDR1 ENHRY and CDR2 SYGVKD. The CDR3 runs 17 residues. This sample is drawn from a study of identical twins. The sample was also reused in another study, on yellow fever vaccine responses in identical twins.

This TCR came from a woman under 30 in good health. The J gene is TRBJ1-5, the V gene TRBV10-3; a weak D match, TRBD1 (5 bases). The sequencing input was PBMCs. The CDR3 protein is CAISDGRGATFNQPQHF. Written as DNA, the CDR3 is TGTGCCATCAGTGATGGGAGGGGAGCTACCTTCAATCAGCCCCAGCATTTT.